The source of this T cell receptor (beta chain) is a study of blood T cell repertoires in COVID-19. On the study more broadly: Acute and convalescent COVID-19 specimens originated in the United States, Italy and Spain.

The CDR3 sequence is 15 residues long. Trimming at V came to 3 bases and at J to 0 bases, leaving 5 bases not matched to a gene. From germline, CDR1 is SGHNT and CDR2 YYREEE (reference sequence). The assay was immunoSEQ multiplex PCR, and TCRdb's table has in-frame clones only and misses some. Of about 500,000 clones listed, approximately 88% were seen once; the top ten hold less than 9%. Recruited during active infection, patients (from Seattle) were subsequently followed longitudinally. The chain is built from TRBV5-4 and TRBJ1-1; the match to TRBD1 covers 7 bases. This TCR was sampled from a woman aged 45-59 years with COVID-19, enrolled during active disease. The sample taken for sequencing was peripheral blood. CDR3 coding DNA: TGTGCCAGCAGCTCCTTCAGGGGGATGAACACTGAAGCTTTCTTT. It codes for CASSSFRGMNTEAFF.